These 20 T cell receptor beta chains were all obtained from the same sample, sequenced in a study of blood T cell repertoires in COVID-19. Some clones are missing from TCRdb's copy, which holds only in-frame ones; the method was immunoSEQ multiplex PCR. The table lists 220,000 or so clones, around 80% of them singletons. What was sequenced was peripheral blood. All receptors come from a woman in her 70s with acute or convalescent COVID-19.

V and J are TRBV5-1 and TRBJ2-7; unclear D gene. Germline V gene sequence: CDR1 SGHRS, CDR2 YFSETQ. The CDR3 is made up of 16 amino acids. V was shortened by 7 bases and J by 1 base, with 21 bases between the two germline ends. CDR3 nucleotides: TGCGCCAGCGCCAATGGTCAGGCCATCAATTCCTACGAGCAGTACTTC. As protein: CASANGQAINSYEQYF.

V usage is TRBV7-6 and J usage is TRBJ1-1; D not certain. V was clipped by 1 base and J by 0 bases, with 21 bases between them. Germline V gene data show CDR1 as SGHVS and CDR2 as FNYEAQ. The CDR3 runs 19 residues. In nucleotides, the CDR3 is TGTGCCAGCAGCTTAGGCGGAGGGTATAGTTCCTTCATGAACACTGAAGCTTTCTTT. It specifies CASSLGGGYSSFMNTEAFF.

CDR3 region: CAISEPTRYNEQFF. The CDR3 DNA reads as TGTGCCATCAGTGAACCGACTAGATACAATGAGCAGTTCTTC. V gene TRBV10-3 combines with J gene TRBJ2-1; tentatively, D is TRBD2 (6 bases). In germline, CDR1 is ENHRY, CDR2 SYGVKD. V shed 3 bases and J shed 4 bases, with 10 bases lying between them. This CDR3 spans 14 amino acids.

The chain has TRBV27 and TRBJ2-1, with TRBD2 identical over 9 bases. V lost 8 bases to trimming and J lost 6 bases; unmatched junction nucleotides: 8. The CDR3 is 14 amino acids. Germline assignment: CDR1 MNHEY and CDR2 SMNVEV (reference sequence). This chain's CDR3 is CASRRLADPNEQFF. The CDR3 coding sequence is TGTGCCAGCCGCAGACTAGCGGATCCCAATGAGCAGTTCTTC.

This chain joins TRBV2 and TRBJ2-4; 10 bases match TRBD1. This CDR3 has 18 amino acids. V dropped 4 bases and J dropped 1; count of bases not matched to a gene: 10. Germline V gives CDR1 SNHLY, CDR2 FYNNEI. CDR3 DNA: TGTGCCAGCAGTGGGGGGACAGGGGCCTTAAGGGCCAAAAACATTCAGTACTTC. Its protein is CASSGGTGALRAKNIQYF.

This clone occurred once. The rearrangement joins TRBV7-9 to TRBJ1-1; D remains unclear. This CDR3 is built from 13 residues. Looked up from germline, CDR1 is SEHNR and CDR2 is FQNEAQ (reference sequence). Trimming removed 6 bases at V and 0 bases at J, with 8 bases between. Here the CDR3 DNA reads TGTGCCAGCAGGCCCACAGTGAACACTGAAGCTTTCTTT. It codes for CASRPTVNTEAFF. Combining the CDR3 with reference TRBV7-9 and TRBJ1-1 gives the whole variable domain DTGVSQNPRHKITKRGQNVTFRCDPISEHNRLYWYRQTLGQGPEFLTYFQNEAQLEKSRLLSDRFSAERPKGSFSTLEIQRTEQGDSAMYLCASRPTVNTEAFFGQGTRLTVV.

V and J are TRBV11-3 and TRBJ1-1, with TRBD1 matching over 8 bases. The CDR3 runs 13 residues. The J segment lost 1 base and the V segment lost 6 bases, leaving 1 base of the junction unmatched. In germline, CDR1 is SGHNT, CDR2 YENEEA. The CDR3 DNA reads as TGTGCCAGCAGGGGACAGGCGAACACTGAAGCTTTCTTT. The encoded protein is CASRGQANTEAFF.

The V gene is TRBV7-2, the J gene TRBJ2-1; possibly TRBD1 for D (6 bases). Trimming took off 4 bases at V and 4 bases at J, with 11 bases between the two ends. Germline CDR1 is SGHTA and CDR2 is FQGNSA. CDR3 length equals 14 residues. This chain's CDR3 is CASSSRTAYNEQFF. Here the CDR3 DNA reads TGTGCCAGCAGCTCCCGGACAGCTTACAATGAGCAGTTCTTC.

This clone has a handful of counts. The genes are TRBV6-5 and TRBJ1-2; TRBD1 is a possible D gene (5 bases). This CDR3 is built from 13 residues. Trimming shortened V by 6 bases and J by 4 bases, and 12 bases separated the two germline ends. In germline, CDR1 is MNHEY, CDR2 SVGAGI. The CDR3 region is CASRAGKPYGYTF. The CDR3, as DNA: TGTGCCAGCAGGGCAGGGAAACCCTATGGCTACACCTTC.

V and J are TRBV6-5 and TRBJ2-5, with D maybe TRBD2 (6 bases). V lost 8 bases to trimming and J lost 9 bases, with 19 bases between them. Germline CDR1 is MNHEY and CDR2 is SVGAGI. The CDR3 has 13 amino acids. The CDR3: CASGRNQEMSQYF. CDR3 nucleotides: TGTGCCAGCGGGAGGAATCAAGAGATGTCCCAGTACTTC.

The chain combines TRBV3-1 (or the pseudogene TRBV3-2) with TRBJ1-1; TRBD1 is a possible D gene (6 bases). Trimming left V 1 base short and J 6 bases short, with 12 bases between. Germline V gene lookup returns CDR1 LGHDT and CDR2 YNNKEL (reference sequence). The CDR3 runs 14 residues. Here the CDR3 reads CASSQVAGVAEAFF. The CDR3 coding sequence is TGTGCCAGCAGCCAAGTTGCAGGGGTCGCTGAAGCTTTCTTT.

The genes are TRBV6-1 and TRBJ2-7, with 7 nucleotides matching TRBD1. The CDR3 has 16 amino acids. CDR1 and CDR2 from the germline V gene are MNHNS and SASEGT. The trim removed 3 bases at V and 2 bases at J, leaving 10 bases unmatched. The CDR3 DNA reads as TGTGCCAGCAGTGAGAAGACCGGGACAGCTCCCTACGAGCAGTACTTC. Its translation is CASSEKTGTAPYEQYF.

This clone has only a few counts. The J gene is TRBJ2-1, the V gene TRBV28; 8 nucleotides line up with TRBD2. Trimming removed 6 bases from V and 5 bases from J; junction bases left unmatched: 9. This CDR3 region has 15 residues. Looked up from germline, CDR1 is MDHEN and CDR2 is SYDVKM. DNA for the CDR3: TGTGCCAGCAGCCCAGCGGGAGTTGGGAACAATGAGCAGTTCTTC. It translates to CASSPAGVGNNEQFF.

The chain combines TRBV28 with TRBJ2-7, with D maybe TRBD1 (7 bases). The V gene's germline CDR1 is MDHEN and CDR2 SYDVKM. Trimming took 6 bases from V and 0 from J, leaving 15 bases between them. CDR3 size: 15 residues. Here the CDR3 reads CASSSTGRNSYEQYF. CDR3 DNA sequence: TGTGCCAGCAGCTCGACAGGGAGGAACTCCTACGAGCAGTACTTC.

A few counts support this clone. V usage is TRBV6-4 and J usage is TRBJ2-1; 10 bases match TRBD2. V was clipped by 5 bases and J by 5 bases; unmatched bases: 9. There are 16 residues in the CDR3. CDR1 is MRHNA, CDR2 SNTAGT, per germline. CDR3 in amino acids: CASSSRPSGSHNEQFF. The CDR3 DNA is TGTGCCAGCAGTTCCCGACCTAGCGGGAGCCACAATGAGCAGTTCTTC.

The chain has TRBV28 and TRBJ2-7; a possible D gene is TRBD1 (6 bases). V was trimmed by 5 bases and J by 6 bases, leaving 11 bases between them. CDR3 length: 12 amino acids. Germline values: CDR1 MDHEN, CDR2 SYDVKM. The CDR3 loop is CASSPQGREQYF. CDR3 DNA sequence: TGTGCCAGCAGTCCACAGGGTCGCGAGCAGTACTTC. Full variable domain (missing parts from reference TRBV28 and TRBJ2-7): DVKVTQSSRYLVKRTGEKVFLECVQDMDHENMFWYRQDPGLGLRLIYFSYDVKMKEKGDIPEGYSVSREKKERFSLILESASTNQTSMYLCASSPQGREQYFGPGTRLTVT.

The chain is built from TRBV4-1 and TRBJ1-1; TRBD1 aligns across 9 bases. The CDR3 has 18 residues. The germline CDR1 and CDR2 sequences are MGHRA and YSYEKL. V was clipped by 2 bases and J by 1 base; unmatched bases: 11. The CDR3 sequence: CASSQPSGTGYGNTEAFF. The CDR3, as DNA: TGCGCCAGCAGCCAACCCTCCGGGACAGGGTACGGGAACACTGAAGCTTTCTTT.

This chain uses TRBV4-1 with TRBJ2-3, with 10 bases aligning to TRBD2. V lost 1 base to trimming and J lost 6 bases; unmatched junction nucleotides: 13. Germline V gene lookup returns CDR1 MGHRA and CDR2 YSYEKL. This CDR3 region has 18 residues. CDR3 coding DNA: TGCGCCAGCAGCCAAGTGCATATGGAAGCGGGAGGGGCTGATACGCAGTATTTT. Translation: CASSQVHMEAGGADTQYF.

Points on this clone: The same CDR3 is also encoded by other DNA sequences in this sample. The rearrangement links TRBV11-2 to TRBJ2-7; possible D gene TRBD1, 5 bases. The CDR3 is 12 residues long. Trimming removed 0 bases at V and 6 bases at J, with 6 bases between. Germline V gene lookup returns CDR1 SGHAT and CDR2 FQNNGV. The CDR3 here is CASSLDQGEQYF. Here the CDR3 DNA reads TGTGCCAGCAGCTTAGATCAGGGCGAGCAGTACTTC.

The rearrangement links TRBV5-1 to TRBJ2-3; D might be TRBD2 (6 bases). Per the germline V gene, CDR1 is SGHRS and CDR2 is YFSETQ. The CDR3 totals 15 residues. Between the trimmed V and J ends, which lost 0 bases and 3 bases, there was a span of 11 bases. CDR3 region: CASSLGGGGTDTQYF. Written as DNA, the CDR3 is TGCGCCAGCAGCTTGGGTGGAGGAGGGACAGATACGCAGTATTTT.